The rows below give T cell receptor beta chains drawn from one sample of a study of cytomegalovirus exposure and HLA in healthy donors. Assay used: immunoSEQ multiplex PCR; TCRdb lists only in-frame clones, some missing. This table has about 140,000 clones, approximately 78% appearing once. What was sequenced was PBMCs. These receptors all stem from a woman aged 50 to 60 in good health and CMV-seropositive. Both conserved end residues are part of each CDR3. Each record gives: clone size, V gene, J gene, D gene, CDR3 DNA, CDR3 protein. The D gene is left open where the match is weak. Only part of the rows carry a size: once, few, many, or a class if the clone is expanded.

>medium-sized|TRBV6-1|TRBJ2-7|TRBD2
TGTGCCAGTCGGGGGGGCTCGTCCTACGAGCAGTACTTC
CASRGGSSYEQYF
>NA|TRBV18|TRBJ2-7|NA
TGTGCCAGCTCACCATCAGGAAACACAATCTACGAGCAGTACTTC
CASSPSGNTIYEQYF
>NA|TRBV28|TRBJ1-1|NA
TGTGCCAGCAGTTTGGACTTTGAAGCTTTCTTT
CASSLDFEAFF
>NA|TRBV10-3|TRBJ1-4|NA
TGTGCCATCAGTGAGTCTCCGGATGAAAAACTGTTTTTT
CAISESPDEKLFF
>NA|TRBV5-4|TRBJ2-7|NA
TGTGCCAGCAGCAGTCAAAAGACAGTTGGCGAGCAGTACTTC
CASSSQKTVGEQYF
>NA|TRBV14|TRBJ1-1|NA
TGTGCCAGCAGCCAAGTCGATGGAGGGACTGAAGCTTTCTTT
CASSQVDGGTEAFF
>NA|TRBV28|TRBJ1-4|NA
TGTGCCAGCAGTTTTCCCCGGACAGTGGGTGAAAAACTGTTTTTT
CASSFPRTVGEKLFF
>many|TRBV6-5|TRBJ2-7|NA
TGTGCCAGTGGACAGGGACTAACCTACGAGCAGTACTTC
CASGQGLTYEQYF
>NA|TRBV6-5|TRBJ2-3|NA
TGTGCCAGCAGCCGGGGGTTAGCGGGCACAGATACGCAGTATTTT
CASSRGLAGTDTQYF
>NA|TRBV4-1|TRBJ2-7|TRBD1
TGCGCCAGCAGCCAGGGACAGGGGGTGGTGTACGAGCAGTACTTC
CASSQGQGVVYEQYF